The rows below give T cell receptor beta chains drawn from one sample of a study of blood T cell repertoires in COVID-19. Measured with immunoSEQ multiplex PCR; TCRdb has only the in-frame clones, and not every one. The sample consists of approximately 290,000 clones, roughly 91% of them appearing once. Sequenced material: peripheral blood. The receptors derive from a man aged 25 to 40 with acute or convalescent COVID-19. Each CDR3 is given with its conserved first and last residue. Fields, in order: D gene, V gene, clone size, J gene, CDR3 protein, CDR3 DNA. D genes are given only for firm matches. Only part of the rows carry a size: once, few, many, or a class if the clone is expanded.

>NA|TRBV18|NA|TRBJ2-6
CASSPVIPRGAGANVLTF
TGTGCCAGCTCACCAGTAATTCCCAGGGGAGCTGGGGCCAACGTCCTGACTTTC
>NA|TRBV30|NA|TRBJ1-1
CAWGRMNTEAFF
TGTGCCTGGGGACGTATGAACACTGAAGCTTTCTTT
>TRBD2|TRBV9|NA|TRBJ2-2
CASSFSGGIGELFF
TGTGCCAGCAGCTTCAGCGGGGGTATCGGGGAGCTGTTTTTT
>NA|TRBV5-1|NA|TRBJ1-2
CASSLSGAGQGVFYGYTF
TGCGCCAGCAGCTTGAGCGGGGCGGGGCAGGGAGTCTTCTATGGCTACACCTTC
>TRBD2|TRBV20-1|once|TRBJ2-1
CSGSPPGREFF
TGCAGTGGCAGCCCCCCGGGGAGGGAGTTCTTC
>NA|TRBV5-5|NA|TRBJ2-7
CASSLDLQGPQYEQYF
TGTGCCAGCAGCTTGGATCTCCAGGGCCCTCAGTACGAGCAGTACTTC
>NA|TRBV5-1|NA|TRBJ1-3
CASGSGVSGNTIYF
TGCGCCAGCGGTTCGGGGGTGTCTGGAAACACCATATATTTT
>TRBD2|TRBV29-1|NA|TRBJ2-1
CSGKLAGGPLNEQFF
TGCAGCGGAAAACTAGCGGGAGGGCCTTTGAATGAGCAGTTCTTC
>TRBD1|TRBV6-5|NA|TRBJ1-2
CASVTPGQGFGYTF
TGTGCCAGCGTGACTCCGGGACAGGGATTTGGCTACACCTTC
>NA|TRBV30|few|TRBJ1-3
CAWSGGGRGSGNTIYF
TGTGCCTGGAGTGGCGGGGGAAGGGGGTCTGGAAACACCATATATTTT
>NA|TRBV7-2|NA|TRBJ2-1
CASSLGVFFVSEDEQFF
TGTGCCAGCAGCTTAGGGGTCTTTTTCGTGAGCGAAGATGAGCAGTTCTTC
>TRBD2|TRBV2|NA|TRBJ2-5
CASRGREYQETQYF
TGTGCCAGCAGGGGGCGGGAGTACCAAGAGACCCAGTACTTC
>NA|TRBV30|few|TRBJ1-2
CAWSVFRRAGGYTF
TGTGCCTGGAGTGTATTCCGGCGGGCGGGCGGCTACACCTTC
>TRBD1|TRBV20-1|once|TRBJ1-1
CSATNPQGQSF
TGCAGTGCTACCAACCCACAGGGACAGTCCTTT
>TRBD1|TRBV4-1|NA|TRBJ1-5
CASSQEGTVQPQHF
TGCGCCAGCAGCCAAGAGGGGACAGTTCAGCCCCAGCATTTT
>NA|TRBV20-1|NA|TRBJ2-7
CSAVGQKRYF
TGCAGTGCGGTTGGACAGAAGCGGTACTTC
>TRBD2|TRBV11-2|NA|TRBJ2-1
CASSPRAGVTNEQFF
TGTGCCAGCAGCCCCAGGGCGGGGGTGACAAATGAGCAGTTCTTC
>NA|TRBV5-6|NA|TRBJ2-7
CASSVWSGEQYF
TGTGCCAGCAGCGTTTGGTCGGGCGAGCAGTACTTC
>TRBD2|TRBV6-2/TRBV6-3|NA|TRBJ2-1
CASSVPGLAGANEQFF
TGTGCCAGCAGTGTACCGGGACTAGCGGGAGCTAATGAGCAGTTCTTC
>NA|TRBV18|NA|TRBJ1-1
CASSLWQGIGTEAFF
TGTGCCAGCTCACTATGGCAGGGGATAGGCACTGAAGCTTTCTTT
>NA|TRBV28|few|TRBJ1-1
CASSLSRTEAFF
TGTGCCAGCAGTTTATCTAGAACTGAAGCTTTCTTT
>NA|TRBV9|NA|TRBJ2-1
CASSVTAGSFYNEQFF
TGTGCCAGCAGCGTCACGGCAGGTTCCTTCTACAATGAGCAGTTCTTC
>NA|TRBV10-2|NA|TRBJ1-3
CASTQGSGNTIYF
TGCGCCAGCACACAGGGATCAGGAAACACCATATATTTT
>NA|TRBV7-9|NA|TRBJ1-1
CASSLTGTNTEAFF
TGTGCCAGCAGTTTGACAGGCACTAACACTGAAGCTTTCTTT
>NA|TRBV19|NA|TRBJ2-1
CAISAGSYNEQFF
TGTGCCATATCCGCAGGCTCCTACAATGAGCAGTTCTTC
>NA|TRBV3-1/TRBV3-2|NA|TRBJ1-1
CASSPGRVSSNTEAFF
TGTGCCAGCAGCCCGGGCAGGGTTTCAAGTAACACTGAAGCTTTCTTT
>NA|TRBV12-5|once|TRBJ1-1
CASGFGGVLNTEAFF
TGTGCTAGTGGTTTCGGGGGGGTGCTGAACACTGAAGCTTTCTTT
>NA|TRBV28|NA|TRBJ2-1
CASSLLNGEQFF
TGTGCCAGCAGTTTACTAAACGGTGAGCAGTTCTTC
>NA|TRBV28|NA|TRBJ1-2
CASSLRRNGGYTF
TGTGCCAGCAGTTTAAGGCGGAACGGTGGCTACACCTTC
>TRBD1|TRBV6-5|NA|TRBJ1-2
CASSYLQGADDYGYTF
TGTGCCAGCAGTTACCTACAGGGGGCAGACGACTATGGCTACACCTTC
>TRBD2|TRBV9|NA|TRBJ2-1
CASSVVAGIRNEQFF
TGTGCCAGCAGCGTAGTAGCGGGGATTCGTAATGAGCAGTTCTTC
>NA|TRBV28|NA|TRBJ2-4
CASTTGQGRNIQYF
TGTGCCAGCACCACAGGGCAGGGTAGAAACATTCAGTACTTC
>TRBD2|TRBV19|NA|TRBJ2-3
CASRPGLAGGRDTQYF
TGTGCCAGTAGGCCGGGACTAGCGGGAGGGAGAGATACGCAGTATTTT
>NA|TRBV3-1/TRBV3-2|NA|TRBJ1-5
CASSRDFSNQPQHF
TGTGCCAGCAGCCGGGACTTTAGCAATCAGCCCCAGCATTTT
>NA|TRBV29-1|NA|TRBJ2-5
CSVADSWAETQYF
TGCAGCGTTGCCGACAGTTGGGCAGAGACCCAGTACTTC
>TRBD1|TRBV6-6|NA|TRBJ1-4
CASRNTGGDEKLFF
TGTGCCAGCAGAAACACAGGGGGGGATGAAAAACTGTTTTTT
>NA|TRBV7-3|NA|TRBJ1-1
CASSPDRDTEAFF
TGTGCCAGCAGCCCGGACAGAGACACTGAAGCTTTCTTT
>TRBD1|TRBV3-1/TRBV3-2|NA|TRBJ2-1
CASSLPGTGGNEQFF
TGTGCCAGCAGCCTCCCCGGGACAGGGGGCAATGAGCAGTTCTTC
>NA|TRBV7-3|NA|TRBJ2-3
CASSLLPGKKDTQYF
TGTGCCAGCAGCTTATTACCGGGGAAGAAGGATACGCAGTATTTT
>NA|TRBV10-3|NA|TRBJ2-7
CAITPTGTGSEQYF
TGTGCCATCACCCCCACCGGAACAGGGAGCGAGCAGTACTTC
>TRBD1|TRBV12-5|NA|TRBJ1-1
CASGLVLGTVDNTEAFF
TGTGCTAGTGGTTTGGTACTCGGGACAGTCGATAATACTGAAGCTTTCTTT
>TRBD2|TRBV5-4|NA|TRBJ2-1
CASSQRSGREYNEQFF
TGTGCCAGCAGCCAGCGTAGCGGGAGAGAGTACAATGAGCAGTTCTTC